The present T cell receptor beta chain was sequenced within a study of blood T cell repertoires in COVID-19. Some clones are missing from TCRdb's copy, which holds only in-frame ones; the method was immunoSEQ multiplex PCR. Seen here are roughly 50,000 clones, about 89% observed once, and the top ten hold around 15%. The clonotype comes from a woman aged 55-69 years with active COVID-19. Sequencing was performed on peripheral blood.

CDR3 nucleotide sequence: TGTGCCATCTCTCGTCTAGCGGGGGAGAATGAGCAGTTCTTC. This encodes CAISRLAGENEQFF. V and J are TRBV6-6 and TRBJ2-1, with 10 bases identical to TRBD2. The CDR3 covers 14 residues. Germline V gene lookup returns CDR1 MNHNY and CDR2 SVGAGI (reference sequence). V shed 10 bases, J shed 7 bases, and the junction held 10 bases outside the gene matches.